This T cell receptor beta chain was recorded in a study of T cell responses to AZD1222 COVID-19 vaccine (dated by TCRdb to 2020 to 2023). Regarding the study in general: Because spike-specific TCR depth and breadth did not differ between the two schedules, AZD1222 recipients who got a second dose at roughly 4 weeks were pooled with those who got a second dose at roughly 12 weeks. A total of 240 or so trial participants underwent TCR sequencing, of whom more than 200 had received two doses of AZD1222 and approximately 25 had received two doses of the MenACWY control vaccine. Trial participants were enrolled into age subgroups of 18-55, 56-69 and 70-plus years, which contained 148, 28 and 57 TCR-sequenced participants, respectively. What the study reported, not specific to this receptor: In the small 56-69-year group, the increase in depth fell short of significance, most likely because of low power. Participants were mostly white British, with more females than males. The authors suggested clonal diversity may have been underestimated. After two AZD1222 doses, spike-specific TCR breadth and depth were significantly higher than at day 0 and than in MenACWY recipients. Because no day 14 peak-response samples were available, repertoires were characterized only after the peak T cell response. CD4 TCRs associated with the vaccine covered the entire spike protein, and the dominant responses were in regions 160-218 and 743-854. Conclusions about previously exposed vaccinees are limited, since just five to seven AZD1222 recipients were seropositive for SARS-CoV-2 at baseline. Reportedly, almost half of the unique spike-specific TCRs recognized epitopes lying outside the regions that are mutated in the B.1.351 and B.1.1.7 variants.

Of note for this clone: There is no known antigen for this receptor. No base quality values were provided; no much bigger clone lies one nucleotide off.

Explained via the paper, the time point label denotes: baseline before first vaccination. The vaccinee samples were drawn from two UK trials, COV001 and COV002, one of which was a single-blind randomized controlled phase 2/3 trial testing AZD1222 (ChAdOx1 nCoV-19) in healthy adults. Trial participant PBMC samples were collected at day 0 and day 28 after the second dose for TCRbeta chain sequencing. The CDR3 regions of human TCRbeta chains were analyzed by immunosequencing. Per the authors' processing: TCRs in the repertoires were compared against a reference library of SARS-CoV-2-specific TCRs that had been generated with the MIRA antigen-specificity platform. Breadth was defined as the fraction of unique TCRs that were SARS-CoV-2-associated. Depth was defined as the fraction of total T cells that were SARS-CoV-2-associated. Using the MIRA data, each spike-specific TCR was assigned both to the spike region to which the TCR was reactive and to a CD4 or CD8 class. Log10-transformed breadth and depth values were compared by one-way ANOVA with Sidak's multiple comparisons tests. TCRdb's version of the immuneACCESS table is confined to in-frame rearrangements and falls short of the full clone set. An unresolved V gene accounts for under half of the shortfall where checked; the remainder is of unknown origin. The D gene and trimming were derived from the DNA, and the V and J assignments and clone size from that table. Recorded for this sample are around 160,000 clones; more than 85% of them occurred a single time. Under 2% of the sample is held by the ten biggest clonotypes.

Inclusive of the bounding cysteine and phenylalanine, the CDR3 is 14 residues long. The DNA shown is the 42-base CDR3, in frame from base 1. The germline V gene (reference sequence) supplies CDR1 SGHNT and CDR2 YYREEE. V drops 4 bases and J drops 7 bases, leaving 12 bases in between. The sample in question was peripheral blood, obtained on day 0 of AZD1222 vaccination. This TCR was recovered from an adult in good health. The chain is made from TRBV5-4 and TRBJ1-6; the D gene is possibly TRBD1, with 5 bases matching. The base sequence is TGTGCCAGCAGCCAAGACAGTCAGAATTCACCCCTCCACTTT. This encodes CASSQDSQNSPLHF. With the rest looked up from the reference TRBV5-4 and TRBJ1-6 genes rather than sequenced, the full variable domain is ETGVTQSPTHLIKTRGQQVTLRCSSQSGHNTVSWYQQALGQGPQFIFQYYREEENGRGNFPPRFSGLQFPNYSSELNVNALELDDSALYLCASSQDSQNSPLHFGNGTRLTVT.